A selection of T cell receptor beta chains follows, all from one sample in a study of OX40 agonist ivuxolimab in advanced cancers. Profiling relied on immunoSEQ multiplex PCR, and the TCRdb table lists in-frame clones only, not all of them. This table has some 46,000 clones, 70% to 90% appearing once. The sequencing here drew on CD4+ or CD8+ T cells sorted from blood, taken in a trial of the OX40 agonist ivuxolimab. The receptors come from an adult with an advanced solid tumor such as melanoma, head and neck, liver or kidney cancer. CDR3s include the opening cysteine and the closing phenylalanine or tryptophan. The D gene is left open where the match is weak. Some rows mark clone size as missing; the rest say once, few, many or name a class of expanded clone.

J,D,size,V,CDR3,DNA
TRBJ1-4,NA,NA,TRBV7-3,CASSDRGSTNEKLFF,TGTGCCAGCAGCGATCGGGGTTCAACTAATGAAAAACTGTTTTTT
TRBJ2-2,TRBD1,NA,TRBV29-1,CSGITGGAGTGELFF,TGCAGCGGGATAACAGGGGGCGCAGGCACCGGGGAGCTGTTTTTT
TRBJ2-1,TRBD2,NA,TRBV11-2,CASSHFLTSGNANEQFF,TGCGCCAGCAGCCACTTTCTGACTAGCGGGAATGCGAATGAGCAGTTCTTC
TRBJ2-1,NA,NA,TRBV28,CASTTPGDNEQFF,TGTGCCAGCACCACCCCGGGGGACAATGAGCAGTTCTTC
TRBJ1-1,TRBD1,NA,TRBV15,CATSSWGTANTEAFF,TGTGCCACCAGCAGTTGGGGGACAGCTAACACTGAAGCTTTCTTT
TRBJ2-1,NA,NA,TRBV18,CASSPPQGSSYNEQFF,TGTGCCAGCTCACCACCGCAGGGGAGCTCCTACAATGAGCAGTTCTTC
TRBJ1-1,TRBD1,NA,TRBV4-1,CASSQASGGSEAFF,TGCGCCAGCAGCCAAGCATCAGGGGGCTCTGAAGCTTTCTTT
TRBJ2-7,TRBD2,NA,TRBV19,CASGTSSSSYEQYF,TGTGCCAGTGGGACTAGCTCAAGTTCCTACGAGCAGTACTTC
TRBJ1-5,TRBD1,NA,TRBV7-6,CASSSGAGGNQPQHF,TGTGCCAGCAGCTCCGGGGCAGGGGGAAATCAGCCCCAGCATTTT
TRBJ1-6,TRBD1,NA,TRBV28,CASSFFGTGNSPLHF,TGTGCCAGCAGTTTCTTCGGGACAGGCAATTCACCCCTCCACTTT
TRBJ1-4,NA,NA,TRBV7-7,CASSFQAGEKLFF,TGTGCTAGCAGCTTCCAGGCAGGGGAAAAACTGTTTTTT
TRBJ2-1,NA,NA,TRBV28,CASSLAGTLRNEQFF,TGTGCCAGCAGTTTAGCCGGGACCTTGAGAAATGAGCAGTTCTTC
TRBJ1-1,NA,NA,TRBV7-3,CASSLQRDTEAFF,TGTGCCAGCAGCTTACAGAGGGACACTGAAGCTTTCTTT
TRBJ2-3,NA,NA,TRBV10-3,CAISGDGTLHTQYF,TGTGCCATCAGTGGGGATGGGACCCTTCATACGCAGTATTTT
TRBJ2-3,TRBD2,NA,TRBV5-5,CAAAGDLTDTQYF,TGTGCCGCGGCGGGAGACCTCACAGATACGCAGTATTTT
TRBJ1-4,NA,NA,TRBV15,CATSRDGGWAPATNEKLFF,TGTGCCACCAGCAGAGATGGAGGGTGGGCGCCGGCAACTAATGAAAAACTGTTTTTT
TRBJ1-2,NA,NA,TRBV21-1,CASSTIYGYTF,TGTGCCAGCAGCACCATCTATGGCTACACCTTC
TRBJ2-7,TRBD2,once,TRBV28,CASRRLAHITYEQYF,TGTGCCAGCAGAAGACTAGCGCATATCACCTACGAGCAGTACTTC
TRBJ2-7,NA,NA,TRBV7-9,CASSPEYRAYEQYF,TGTGCCAGCAGCCCGGAGTACAGAGCCTACGAGCAGTACTTC
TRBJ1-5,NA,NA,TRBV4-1,CASSQVNLIGNQPQHF,TGCGCCAGCAGCCAAGTAAATCTTATAGGCAATCAGCCCCAGCATTTT
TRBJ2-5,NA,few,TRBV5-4,CASSLAGVQETQYF,TGTGCCAGCAGCTTGGCAGGGGTACAAGAGACCCAGTACTTC